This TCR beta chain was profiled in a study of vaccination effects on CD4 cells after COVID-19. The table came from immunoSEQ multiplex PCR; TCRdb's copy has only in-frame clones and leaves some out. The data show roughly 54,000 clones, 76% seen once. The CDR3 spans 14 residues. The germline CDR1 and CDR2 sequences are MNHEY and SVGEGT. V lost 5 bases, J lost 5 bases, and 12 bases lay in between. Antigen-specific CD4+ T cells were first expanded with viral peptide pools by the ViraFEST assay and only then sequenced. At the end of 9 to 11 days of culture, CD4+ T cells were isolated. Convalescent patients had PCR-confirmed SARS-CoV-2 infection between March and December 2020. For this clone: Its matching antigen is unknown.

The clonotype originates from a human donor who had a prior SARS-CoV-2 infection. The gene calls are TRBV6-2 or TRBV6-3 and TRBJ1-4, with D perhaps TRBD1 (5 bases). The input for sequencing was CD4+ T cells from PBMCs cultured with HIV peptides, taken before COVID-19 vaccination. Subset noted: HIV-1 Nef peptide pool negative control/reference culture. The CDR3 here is CASSGTRGNEKLFF. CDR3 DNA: TGTGCCAGCAGTGGGACGCGGGGAAATGAAAAACTGTTTTTT.